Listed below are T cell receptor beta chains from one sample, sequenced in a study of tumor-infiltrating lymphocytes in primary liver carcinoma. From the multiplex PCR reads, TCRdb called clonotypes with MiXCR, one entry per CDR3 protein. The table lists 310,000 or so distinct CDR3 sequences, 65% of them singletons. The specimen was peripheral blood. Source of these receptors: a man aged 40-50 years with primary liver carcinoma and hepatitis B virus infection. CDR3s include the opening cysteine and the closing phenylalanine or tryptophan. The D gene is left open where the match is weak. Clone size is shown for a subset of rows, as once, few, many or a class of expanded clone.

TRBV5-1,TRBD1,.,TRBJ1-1,TGCGCCAGCAGCCCACAGGGGGCCGGCACTGAAGCTTTCTTT,CASSPQGAGTEAFF
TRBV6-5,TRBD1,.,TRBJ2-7,TGTGCCAGCAGTCGGACAGGCTATAGCTACGAGCAGTACTTC,CASSRTGYSYEQYF
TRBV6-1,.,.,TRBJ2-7,TGTGCCAGCAGTGTATACACGGGCGAGCAGTACTTC,CASSVYTGEQYF
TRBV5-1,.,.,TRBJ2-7,TGCGCCAGCAGCGAACCAGATGAGCAGTACTTT,CASSEPDEQYF
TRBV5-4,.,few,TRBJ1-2,TGTGCCAGCAGTAGGGCGGGCCTGACAAACTATGGCTACACCTTC,CASSRAGLTNYGYTF
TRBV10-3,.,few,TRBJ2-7,TGTGCCATCAGTGAGACGATCAGGGGATCCTCCTACGAGCAGTACTTC,CAISETIRGSSYEQYF
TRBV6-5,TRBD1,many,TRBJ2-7,TGTGCCAGCAGGCCCGGGACAGGGGCTGGGCACGAGCAGTACTTC,CASRPGTGAGHEQYF
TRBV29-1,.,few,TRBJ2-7,TGCAGCGTTCGCGCGGGGCCGCAGCAGCAGTACTTC,CSVRAGPQQQYF
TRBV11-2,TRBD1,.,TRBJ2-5,TGTGCCAGCCGGGACAGGGGATCAGAGACCCAGTACTTC,CASRDRGSETQYF
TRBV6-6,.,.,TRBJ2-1,TGTGCCAACAGTTATTCGGTCCCGAGTCCTCCTGACAATGAGCAGTTCTTC,CANSYSVPSPPDNEQFF
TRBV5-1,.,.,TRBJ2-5,TGCGCCAGCAGCTTGGGAGGGGGTAGAGGAGAGACCCAGTACTTC,CASSLGGGRGETQYF
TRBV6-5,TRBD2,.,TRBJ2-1,TGTGCCAGCAGCCCACCGGGACTAGTAACCACCGAGCAGTTCTTC,CASSPPGLVTTEQFF
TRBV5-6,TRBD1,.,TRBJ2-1,TGTGCCAGCAGCTTCCTCGGGACAGGGTTACATGAGCAGTTCTTC,CASSFLGTGLHEQFF
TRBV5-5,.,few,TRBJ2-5,TGTGCCAGCAAAGCAAGAGGGTTTGAGACCCAGTACTTC,CASKARGFETQYF
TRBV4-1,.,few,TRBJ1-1,TGCGCCAGCAGCCAAGAGCAGCTGAACACTGAAGCTTTCTTT,CASSQEQLNTEAFF
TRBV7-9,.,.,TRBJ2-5,TGTGCCAGCAGCTTAAGCAGGGACCAAGGAGAGACCCAGTACTTC,CASSLSRDQGETQYF